This TCR beta chain emerged from a study of blood T cell repertoires in COVID-19. Study as a whole: In each case, the material was cDNA or gDNA derived from T cells, B-cell-depleted T cells, or PBMCs.

Sequencing was performed with immunoSEQ multiplex PCR; in TCRdb, only in-frame clones are kept and a portion is missing. The top ten hold 10% to 15% of the sample, which has around 300,000 clones, approximately 83% seen once. Sequenced input: peripheral blood. The origin of this receptor is a human donor in a cohort sampled during active COVID-19.

CDR3 nucleotide sequence: TGTGCCAGTAGTACTTATTCCGGGACAGGAGACTACGAGCAGTACTTC. Amino acid sequence: CASSTYSGTGDYEQYF. The chain has TRBV19 and TRBJ2-7; 8 bases match TRBD1. Germline loops: CDR1 LNHDA, CDR2 SQIVND (reference sequence). With V trimmed by 4 bases and J by 3 bases, 11 bases remained unmatched. This CDR3 has 16 residues.